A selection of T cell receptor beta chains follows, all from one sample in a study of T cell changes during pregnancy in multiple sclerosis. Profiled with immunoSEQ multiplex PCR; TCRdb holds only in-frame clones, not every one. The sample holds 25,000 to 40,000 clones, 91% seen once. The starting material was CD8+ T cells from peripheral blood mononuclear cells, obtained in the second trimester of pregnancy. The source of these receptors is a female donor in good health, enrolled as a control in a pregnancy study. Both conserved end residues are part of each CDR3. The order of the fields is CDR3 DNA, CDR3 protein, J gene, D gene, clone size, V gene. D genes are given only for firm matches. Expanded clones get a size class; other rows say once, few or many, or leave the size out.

CDR3nt: TGTGCCAGCAGTCCCCGAGGACAGGCCTTCGACTCTGGAAACACCATATATTTT; CDR3aa: CASSPRGQAFDSGNTIYF; j_gene: TRBJ1-3; d_gene: TRBD1; abundance: .; v_gene: TRBV27
CDR3nt: TGTGCCAGCAGCTTGTCAGACATCTACACAGATACGCAGTATTTT; CDR3aa: CASSLSDIYTDTQYF; j_gene: TRBJ2-3; d_gene: .; abundance: .; v_gene: TRBV7-6
CDR3nt: TGTGCCTGGAGTACGGGGAGCTCTGGAAACACCATATATTTT; CDR3aa: CAWSTGSSGNTIYF; j_gene: TRBJ1-3; d_gene: .; abundance: .; v_gene: TRBV30
CDR3nt: TGTGCCAGCTCAGTACAGGGGTCGGAGTCCGGGGAGCTGTTTTTT; CDR3aa: CASSVQGSESGELFF; j_gene: TRBJ2-2; d_gene: TRBD1; abundance: .; v_gene: TRBV18
CDR3nt: TGCGCCAGCAGCCAAGAAATGGGTAGCGGGGGCTACGAGCAGTACTTC; CDR3aa: CASSQEMGSGGYEQYF; j_gene: TRBJ2-7; d_gene: TRBD2; abundance: .; v_gene: TRBV4-3
CDR3nt: TGTGCCAGGGAAGGCTGGACAGAGCAAGAGACCCAGTACTTC; CDR3aa: CAREGWTEQETQYF; j_gene: TRBJ2-5; d_gene: .; abundance: .; v_gene: TRBV6-5
CDR3nt: TGCAGCGTTGGCGGGGGGCTGAACTATGGCTACACCTTC; CDR3aa: CSVGGGLNYGYTF; j_gene: TRBJ1-2; d_gene: .; abundance: .; v_gene: TRBV29-1
CDR3nt: TGCGCCAGCAGCTGGACTCCCGGGACTAGCGGGGGTGGGGAGCAGTACTTC; CDR3aa: CASSWTPGTSGGGEQYF; j_gene: TRBJ2-7; d_gene: TRBD2; abundance: .; v_gene: TRBV5-1
CDR3nt: TGTGCCAGCAGTGCAGGTAGGAACACTGAAGCTTTCTTT; CDR3aa: CASSAGRNTEAFF; j_gene: TRBJ1-1; d_gene: .; abundance: few; v_gene: TRBV2
CDR3nt: TGCGCCAGCAGCCTCCAACTCCCGATACAGGGGGCGCTTAGCAATCAGCCCCAGCATTTT; CDR3aa: CASSLQLPIQGALSNQPQHF; j_gene: TRBJ1-5; d_gene: TRBD1; abundance: .; v_gene: TRBV4-3
CDR3nt: TGCAGCGTTGGAGGGACAGGGGGTTCTGAAGCTTTCTTT; CDR3aa: CSVGGTGGSEAFF; j_gene: TRBJ1-1; d_gene: TRBD1; abundance: .; v_gene: TRBV29-1
CDR3nt: TGTGCCAGCAGCCCTATGGTCCAGACATCCTCTGGAAACACCATATATTTT; CDR3aa: CASSPMVQTSSGNTIYF; j_gene: TRBJ1-3; d_gene: .; abundance: .; v_gene: TRBV7-8
CDR3nt: TGCGCCAGCAGCTGGGACAGACCCTCGGAAGCTTTCTTT; CDR3aa: CASSWDRPSEAFF; j_gene: TRBJ1-1; d_gene: TRBD1; abundance: .; v_gene: TRBV5-1
CDR3nt: TGTGCCAGCAGCCCGGGACAGGGTGGCAATCAGCCCCAGCATTTT; CDR3aa: CASSPGQGGNQPQHF; j_gene: TRBJ1-5; d_gene: TRBD1; abundance: .; v_gene: TRBV6-5
CDR3nt: TGTGCCAGCAGTGACAGGACAGGGATTACTGAAGCTTTCTTT; CDR3aa: CASSDRTGITEAFF; j_gene: TRBJ1-1; d_gene: TRBD1; abundance: .; v_gene: TRBV27
CDR3nt: TGTGCCAGCAGTTACGGACAGAGCGGCTACACCTTC; CDR3aa: CASSYGQSGYTF; j_gene: TRBJ1-2; d_gene: .; abundance: .; v_gene: TRBV6-5
CDR3nt: TGTGCCTGGAGTGCTGCAGGCCTCTATGGCTACACCTTC; CDR3aa: CAWSAAGLYGYTF; j_gene: TRBJ1-2; d_gene: .; abundance: .; v_gene: TRBV30
CDR3nt: TGTGCCAGCAGCCACGGCCGGGAGGGCCGGGGGACTGAAGCTTTCTTT; CDR3aa: CASSHGREGRGTEAFF; j_gene: TRBJ1-1; d_gene: .; abundance: few; v_gene: TRBV4-2
CDR3nt: TGTGCCAGCAGCCAAGGACTAGCGGCAAATGAGCAGTTCTTC; CDR3aa: CASSQGLAANEQFF; j_gene: TRBJ2-1; d_gene: TRBD2; abundance: .; v_gene: TRBV4-2
CDR3nt: TGTGCCAGCAGCCCACAGCGGCTAGATCAGCCCCAGCATTTT; CDR3aa: CASSPQRLDQPQHF; j_gene: TRBJ1-5; d_gene: .; abundance: .; v_gene: TRBV6-6
CDR3nt: TGTGCCAGCTCTTCGGGGATGACGGACAATGAGCAGTTCTTC; CDR3aa: CASSSGMTDNEQFF; j_gene: TRBJ2-1; d_gene: .; abundance: .; v_gene: TRBV18
CDR3nt: TGTGCCAGCAGCCATGGACAGGGGGCAGTCACTGAAGCTTTCTTT; CDR3aa: CASSHGQGAVTEAFF; j_gene: TRBJ1-1; d_gene: TRBD1; abundance: few; v_gene: TRBV14
CDR3nt: TGTGCCAGCAGTCCGGGACAGTCATCCTATGGCTACACCTTC; CDR3aa: CASSPGQSSYGYTF; j_gene: TRBJ1-2; d_gene: TRBD1; abundance: .; v_gene: TRBV9
CDR3nt: TGCGCCAGCAGCCGCTTCCGGGACAGGGATAATGAGCAGTTCTTC; CDR3aa: CASSRFRDRDNEQFF; j_gene: TRBJ2-1; d_gene: TRBD1; abundance: .; v_gene: TRBV4-3
CDR3nt: TGTGCCAGCAGCCTAGGACAGTACACCGGGGAGCTGTTTTTT; CDR3aa: CASSLGQYTGELFF; j_gene: TRBJ2-2; d_gene: .; abundance: .; v_gene: TRBV2
CDR3nt: TGTGCCAGCAGCCAAGAGGGGCTGACTAGCGGGGGCACAGATACGCAGTATTTT; CDR3aa: CASSQEGLTSGGTDTQYF; j_gene: TRBJ2-3; d_gene: TRBD2; abundance: .; v_gene: TRBV14
CDR3nt: TGTGCCTGGGATCAGGGGGCAGGCTATGGCTACACCTTC; CDR3aa: CAWDQGAGYGYTF; j_gene: TRBJ1-2; d_gene: TRBD1; abundance: .; v_gene: TRBV30
CDR3nt: TGTGCCAGCAGCTTGGGAACCCGCAGGGGCGTCGACGAGCAGTACTTC; CDR3aa: CASSLGTRRGVDEQYF; j_gene: TRBJ2-7; d_gene: .; abundance: .; v_gene: TRBV5-8
CDR3nt: TGTGCCAGCAGCTTAGATCACCGGACACCCCTCGAGCAGTACTTC; CDR3aa: CASSLDHRTPLEQYF; j_gene: TRBJ2-7; d_gene: .; abundance: .; v_gene: TRBV7-9
CDR3nt: TGTGCCAGCACCCCAGGTGGGGATACGCAGTATTTT; CDR3aa: CASTPGGDTQYF; j_gene: TRBJ2-3; d_gene: .; abundance: .; v_gene: TRBV27
CDR3nt: TGTGCCAGCAGCCCGGGGGAGTATAGCAATCAGCCCCAGCATTTT; CDR3aa: CASSPGEYSNQPQHF; j_gene: TRBJ1-5; d_gene: .; abundance: .; v_gene: TRBV9